This T cell receptor (beta chain) was observed in a study of shared T cell receptors in the human thymus. Germline lookup yields CDR1 MGHRA and CDR2 YSYEKL. With 5 bases clipped from V and 5 bases from J, the junction kept 9 bases outside the gene matches. The CDR3 loop spans 14 amino acids. Sequenced by immunoSEQ multiplex PCR; TCRdb stores in-frame clones only, minus some. The sample holds just under 550,000 clones; approximately 80% are singletons and the top ten take about 0.013%. These same data were also listed under a study on human thymus T cells. From that paper: Highly overlapping thymic repertoires among unrelated individuals were reported in related research.

This sequence joins TRBV4-1 and TRBJ2-7; 7 positions agree with TRBD1. The clonotype was recovered from a boy younger than two with a congenital heart defect. The sample taken for sequencing was thymocytes. CDR3: CASSASRGIDEQYF. The CDR3 DNA is TGCGCCAGCAGCGCCAGCAGGGGGATTGACGAGCAGTACTTC.